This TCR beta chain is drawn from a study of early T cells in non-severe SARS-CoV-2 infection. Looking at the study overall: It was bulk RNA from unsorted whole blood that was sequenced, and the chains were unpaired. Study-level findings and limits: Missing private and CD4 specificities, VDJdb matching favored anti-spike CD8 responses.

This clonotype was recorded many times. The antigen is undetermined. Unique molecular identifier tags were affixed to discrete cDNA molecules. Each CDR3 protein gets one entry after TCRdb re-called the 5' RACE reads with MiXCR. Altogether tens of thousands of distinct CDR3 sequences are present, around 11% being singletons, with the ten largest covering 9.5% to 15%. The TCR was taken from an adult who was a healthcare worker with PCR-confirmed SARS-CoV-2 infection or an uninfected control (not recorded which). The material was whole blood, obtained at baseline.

The CDR3 region is CASSRPGTGGELNTEAFF. The CDR3 bases are TGTGCCAGCTCACGACCCGGGACAGGGGGCGAGCTGAACACTGAAGCTTTCTTT. V is TRBV18 and J is TRBJ1-1; 12 bases are shared with TRBD1. Trimming took 4 bases from V and 0 from J; bases not matched to a gene: 9. The CDR3 covers 18 residues. CDR1 is KGHSH and CDR2 is LQKENI in the germline V gene.